A selection of T cell receptor beta chains follows, all from one sample in a study of identical twins. TCRdb redid the calling of the 5' RACE reads with MiXCR, one entry per CDR3 protein. The sample carries some 500,000 distinct CDR3 sequences, less than 25% recorded once. Another study also made use of these data, one on T cells expressing NK-cell markers.

The sequenced sample consisted of CD4+ T cells sorted from blood. These receptors all stem from a woman between 18 and 29 years old in good health. Both conserved end residues are part of each CDR3. D genes are given only for firm matches. Only some rows state a clone size, as once, few, many or a class for expanded clones.

TRBV9	14	many	.	TRBJ1-1	CASSEGGRVSEAFF	TGTGCCAGCTCCGAGGGGGGGCGAGTGTCTGAAGCTTTCTTT
TRBV20-1	12	.	.	TRBJ1-1	CSTLSTNTEAFF	TGCAGTACCCTAAGTACGAACACTGAAGCTTTCTTT
TRBV29-1	12	many	.	TRBJ2-3	CSVAEGTDTQYF	TGCAGCGTTGCCGAGGGAACAGATACGCAGTATTTT
TRBV5-1	12	many	.	TRBJ2-3	CASKAQLDTQYF	TGCGCCAGCAAGGCCCAATTAGATACGCAGTATTTT
TRBV6-2/TRBV6-3	13	.	.	TRBJ2-7	CASNRYTSYEQYF	TGTGCCAGCAACCGCTACACGTCCTACGAGCAGTACTTC
TRBV25-1	14	.	.	TRBJ1-2	CARGARKTPYGYTF	TGTGCCAGAGGGGCAAGGAAAACCCCCTATGGCTACACCTTC
TRBV6-1	14	few	.	TRBJ2-1	CASSKHRSRNEQFF	TGTGCCAGCAGCAAGCACCGAAGCCGTAATGAGCAGTTCTTC
TRBV6-1	13	few	.	TRBJ1-1	CASRPAVGTEAFF	TGTGCCAGCAGGCCGGCCGTAGGCACTGAAGCTTTCTTT
TRBV10-3	13	.	.	TRBJ1-1	CAITGSLGTEAFF	TGTGCCATCACCGGCTCCCTTGGGACTGAAGCTTTCTTT
TRBV10-3	15	many	TRBD2	TRBJ2-3	CAISETSVHTDTQYF	TGTGCCATCAGTGAGACTAGCGTACACACAGATACGCAGTATTTT
TRBV11-2	14	.	.	TRBJ1-1	CASSLVGSNTEAFF	TGTGCCAGCAGCTTAGTTGGGAGTAACACTGAAGCTTTCTTT
TRBV7-2	15	.	TRBD2	TRBJ2-5	CASSFLLAGEETQYF	TGTGCCAGCAGCTTCCTGCTAGCGGGAGAGGAGACCCAGTACTTC
TRBV7-9	15	.	.	TRBJ2-7	CASSFLDWSSYEQYF	TGTGCCAGCAGCTTCCTCGACTGGTCCTCCTACGAGCAGTACTTC
TRBV20-1	16	few	.	TRBJ2-7	CSAREDGLGFPYEQYF	TGCAGTGCTAGAGAAGATGGGTTGGGGTTCCCCTACGAGCAGTACTTC
TRBV10-3	11	few	.	TRBJ1-1	CAIKVNTEAFF	TGTGCCATCAAGGTGAACACTGAAGCTTTCTTT
TRBV10-1	14	.	.	TRBJ2-7	CASSDFDRPYEQYF	TGCGCCAGCAGTGACTTCGACAGACCCTACGAGCAGTACTTC
TRBV12-3/TRBV12-4	16	.	TRBD2	TRBJ2-1	CASRGGLDPSYNEQFF	TGTGCCAGCAGGGGCGGACTAGATCCCTCCTACAATGAGCAGTTCTTC
TRBV5-1	16	few	TRBD2	TRBJ2-3	CASSLDVAGERDTQYF	TGCGCCAGCAGCTTGGACGTAGCGGGGGAGCGAGATACGCAGTATTTT
TRBV12-3/TRBV12-4	15	many	TRBD1	TRBJ2-3	CASSPSGTATDTQYF	TGTGCCAGCAGTCCCAGTGGGACAGCCACAGATACGCAGTATTTT
TRBV6-2/TRBV6-3	13	once	TRBD1	TRBJ1-5	CASSKGGRQPQHF	TGTGCCAGCAGTAAAGGGGGCAGGCAGCCCCAGCATTTT
TRBV7-6	14	.	.	TRBJ2-3	CASSPGQKTDTQYF	TGTGCCAGCAGTCCAGGACAGAAAACAGATACGCAGTATTTT
TRBV5-1	16	.	.	TRBJ2-1	CASTQQRSSSYNEQFF	TGCGCCAGCACCCAACAGCGTTCAAGCTCCTACAATGAGCAGTTCTTC
TRBV16	11	once	.	TRBJ2-7	CASSRRTERYF	TGTGCCAGCAGCCGCCGGACTGAGCGGTACTTC
TRBV9	15	many	TRBD1	TRBJ1-6	CASSVLGQGNSPLHF	TGTGCCAGCAGCGTATTGGGACAGGGGAATTCACCCCTCCACTTT
TRBV10-3	13	.	.	TRBJ2-3	CAILETYTDTQYF	TGTGCCATCCTGGAGACATACACAGATACGCAGTATTTT
TRBV5-1	14	.	TRBD2	TRBJ2-7	CASSLAGGPHEQYF	TGCGCCAGCAGCTTAGCGGGGGGGCCACACGAGCAGTACTTC
TRBV18	16	few	.	TRBJ2-7	CASSSLRGGGTYEQYF	TGTGCCAGCTCTAGCCTCCGAGGGGGGGGGACCTACGAGCAGTACTTC
TRBV3-1	14	.	TRBD1	TRBJ1-5	CASSRGTEGQPQHF	TGTGCCAGCAGCCGCGGGACAGAGGGGCAGCCCCAGCATTTT
TRBV12-3/TRBV12-4	14	many	.	TRBJ2-5	CASSFWASRETQYF	TGTGCCAGCAGTTTCTGGGCTAGCCGAGAGACCCAGTACTTC
TRBV5-6	14	many	.	TRBJ2-7	CASSPPSGAYEQYF	TGTGCCAGCAGCCCCCCCTCTGGTGCCTACGAGCAGTACTTC
TRBV25-1	12	few	.	TRBJ2-1	CASRHGYNEQFF	TGTGCCAGCAGGCACGGGTATAATGAGCAGTTCTTC
TRBV6-2/TRBV6-3	14	many	.	TRBJ1-5	CASSYRQGYQPQHF	TGTGCCAGCAGTTACCGCCAGGGATATCAGCCCCAGCATTTT
TRBV10-3	15	many	TRBD2	TRBJ2-7	CAISGKLAGDYEQYF	TGTGCCATCAGTGGGAAACTAGCGGGTGACTACGAGCAGTACTTC
TRBV2	14	many	TRBD1	TRBJ1-6	CASRPTGDNSPLHF	TGTGCCAGCAGACCAACAGGGGATAATTCACCCCTCCACTTT
TRBV6-1	13	.	.	TRBJ1-2	CASSSGTSTGYTF	TGTGCCAGCAGTAGCGGGACCTCAACAGGCTACACCTTC
TRBV18	14	.	.	TRBJ2-7	CASSPVGTGDLEYF	TGTGCCAGCTCACCCGTTGGAACGGGAGACCTTGAGTACTTC
TRBV12-3/TRBV12-4	14	.	.	TRBJ2-2	CASSLDWSTGELFF	TGTGCCAGCAGTTTAGATTGGAGCACCGGGGAGCTGTTTTTT
TRBV5-1	14	few	.	TRBJ2-5	CASSGTGFSGTQYF	TGCGCCAGCAGCGGAACAGGGTTTTCGGGGACCCAGTACTTC
TRBV12-3/TRBV12-4	13	many	.	TRBJ2-3	CASRPGAADTQYF	TGTGCCAGCAGGCCCGGGGCGGCAGATACGCAGTATTTT
TRBV11-2	15	few	.	TRBJ2-1	CASSLGVLSYNEQFF	TGTGCCAGCAGCTTAGGGGTGTTGTCCTACAATGAGCAGTTCTTC
TRBV24-1	13	.	.	TRBJ2-1	CATSDPTSNEQFF	TGTGCCACCAGTGACCCTACTAGCAATGAGCAGTTCTTC
TRBV5-1	16	.	.	TRBJ1-2	CASSEGAATYFYGYTF	TGCGCCAGCAGCGAGGGTGCGGCAACCTATTTCTATGGCTACACCTTC
TRBV12-3/TRBV12-4	16	few	TRBD2	TRBJ2-2	CASSSPAGGTSRELFF	TGTGCCAGCAGTTCGCCAGCGGGAGGGACTTCACGGGAGCTGTTTTTT
TRBV5-6	16	.	TRBD2	TRBJ2-3	CASSLASGGALDTQYF	TGTGCCAGCAGCTTGGCCAGCGGGGGGGCCTTAGATACGCAGTATTTT
TRBV20-1	10	.	.	TRBJ1-1	CSAPYREAFF	TGCAGTGCTCCCTACAGGGAGGCTTTCTTT
TRBV29-1	11	many	.	TRBJ2-7	CSVDWGSEQYF	TGCAGCGTTGATTGGGGGAGCGAGCAGTACTTC
TRBV7-2	14	once	TRBD1	TRBJ2-3	CASSWQGAGDTQYF	TGTGCCAGCAGCTGGCAGGGGGCGGGAGATACGCAGTATTTT
TRBV15	14	few	.	TRBJ1-5	CATSRAGAYQPQHF	TGTGCCACCAGCAGAGCCGGGGCCTATCAGCCCCAGCATTTT
TRBV6-2/TRBV6-3	14	few	TRBD2	TRBJ2-1	CASSPLAGLNEQFF	TGTGCCAGCTCCCCCCTAGCGGGTCTCAATGAGCAGTTCTTC
TRBV7-2	15	.	.	TRBJ1-2	CASSFGSIAPYGYTF	TGTGCCAGCAGCTTTGGGTCCATTGCTCCCTATGGCTACACCTTC
TRBV7-2	15	.	TRBD2	TRBJ2-1	CASSSSGRSYNEQFF	TGTGCCAGCAGCTCGAGCGGGAGGTCCTACAATGAGCAGTTCTTC
TRBV10-3	14	.	TRBD1	TRBJ1-6	CAISAWDSNSPLHF	TGTGCCATCAGTGCTTGGGACAGCAATTCACCCCTCCACTTT
TRBV20-1	11	once	TRBD1	TRBJ1-1	CSVDRVAEAFF	TGCAGTGTTGACAGGGTCGCTGAAGCTTTCTTT
TRBV12-3/TRBV12-4	12	.	.	TRBJ1-1	CASSLGGHQAFF	TGTGCCAGCAGTTTAGGAGGACACCAAGCTTTCTTT